One sample yielded the 20 T cell receptor beta chains listed below, sequenced in a study of blood T cell repertoires in COVID-19. Measured with immunoSEQ multiplex PCR; TCRdb has only the in-frame clones, and not every one. The repertoire consists of about 67,000 clones, with roughly nine tenths occurring once and the leading ten covering roughly 4.4%. Sample: peripheral blood. The origin of the receptors is a man aged 45-60 years with active COVID-19.

This chain links TRBV19 with TRBJ2-3; D gene uncertain. From germline, CDR1 is LNHDA and CDR2 SQIVND (reference sequence). The ends were cut back, 3 bases at V and 2 bases at J, with 9 bases in the middle. This CDR3 is built from 14 residues. CDR3 DNA: TGTGCCAGTAGTATTGGGCCATTCACAGATACGCAGTATTTT. Translating gives CASSIGPFTDTQYF.

This clone appeared a single time. The chain joins TRBV10-3 to TRBJ2-7, with TRBD2 matching over 9 bases. CDR3 length equals 16 residues. The germline V gene encodes CDR1 ENHRY and CDR2 SYGVKD. The V gene end was trimmed by 3 bases and the J gene end by 1 base; junction bases not matched to a gene: 7. The DNA for the CDR3 is TGTGCCATCAGTGAAAATAGCGGGGGTTCGTCCTACGAGCAGTACTTC. As protein: CAISENSGGSSYEQYF.

The J gene is TRBJ2-7, the V gene TRBV5-1; no clear D gene. Germline CDR1 SGHRS, CDR2 YFSETQ. Trimming stripped 1 base from V and 0 bases from J, with 8 bases between. The CDR3 runs 14 residues. The CDR3 sequence: CASSLHLRSYEQYF. In DNA, the CDR3 is TGCGCCAGCAGCTTGCATCTACGCTCCTACGAGCAGTACTTC.

V is TRBV29-1 and J is TRBJ2-5; 10 nucleotides align to TRBD2. Germline CDR1 reads SQVTM; CDR2 reads ANQGSEA. The CDR3 loop spans 12 amino acids. V gave up 4 bases and J gave up 4 bases; unmatched junction bases: 0. The CDR3: CSVGLAGETQYF. The CDR3 nucleotides are TGCAGCGTTGGACTAGCGGGAGAGACCCAGTACTTC.

The chain recombines TRBV7-9 with TRBJ2-1, with D perhaps TRBD2 (5 bases). The germline CDR1 and CDR2 sequences are SEHNR and FQNEAQ (reference sequence). This CDR3 contains 16 residues. The V end was cut by 1 base, the J end by 10 bases, with 20 bases between. The CDR3: CASSLDAAGGRREQFF. The CDR3 DNA reads TGTGCCAGCAGCTTAGATGCGGCGGGCGGGCGGCGGGAGCAGTTCTTC.

This chain joins TRBV3-1 (or the pseudogene TRBV3-2) and TRBJ2-7; 11 nucleotides match TRBD2. Germline assignment: CDR1 LGHDT and CDR2 YNNKEL (reference sequence). Unmatched junction bases numbered 16, after V lost 1 base and J lost 5 bases. This CDR3 spans 19 amino acids. CDR3 in DNA: TGTGCCAGCAGCCAAGTCGCTAACACCTTAGCGGGAGGGGGCGACGAGCAGTACTTC. Translating it yields CASSQVANTLAGGGDEQYF.

V is TRBV7-6 and J is TRBJ2-7; the D gene is possibly TRBD2 (7 bases). The CDR3 is made up of 18 amino acids. Germline V gene sequence: CDR1 SGHVS, CDR2 FNYEAQ. The germline V and J ends were trimmed by 1 base and 5 bases, with 24 bases remaining between them. The CDR3: CASSLDTGGGGAKNEQYF. CDR3 DNA: TGTGCCAGCAGCTTAGATACGGGCGGCGGGGGCGCGAAGAACGAGCAGTACTTC.

J is TRBJ2-2 and V is TRBV9; tentatively, D is TRBD1 (6 bases). CDR3 length: 15 amino acids. Trimming cost V 4 bases and J 5 bases, with 15 bases left between them. CDR1 is SGDLS and CDR2 is YYNGEE in the germline V gene. DNA of the CDR3: TGTGCCAGCAGCCCCGAGACAGGTTGGACCGGGGAGCTGTTTTTT. The encoded protein is CASSPETGWTGELFF.

The chain carries TRBV5-6 and TRBJ1-1; D possibly corresponds to TRBD1 (6 bases). The CDR3 sequence is 13 residues long. Germline CDR1 and CDR2: SGHDT and YYEEEE. V lost 4 bases and J 3 bases, leaving 10 bases between the germline ends. CDR3 protein: CASSLQGHTEAFF. In DNA, the CDR3 is TGTGCCAGCAGCCTACAGGGCCACACTGAAGCTTTCTTT.

This clone was recorded once. V is TRBV7-3 and J is TRBJ2-3; D not resolved. Trimming cost V 2 bases and J 1 base, with 4 bases left between them. This CDR3 region has 13 residues. Per germline, CDR1 SGHTA and CDR2 FQGTGA. As DNA, the CDR3 is TGTGCCAGCAGCTTAGGGCGCACAGATACGCAGTATTTT. Amino acid sequence: CASSLGRTDTQYF.

The chain recombines TRBV27 with TRBJ1-1, with TRBD1 as a possible D gene (5 bases). The CDR3 length is 13 residues. The V gene lost 2 bases and the J gene lost 4 bases, with 8 bases spanning the gap. Germline values: CDR1 MNHEY, CDR2 SMNVEV (reference sequence). CDR3 amino acids: CASSLRGGTEAFF. DNA for the CDR3: TGTGCCAGCAGTTTACGGGGGGGCACTGAAGCTTTCTTT.

The chain employs TRBV11-3 and TRBJ1-1; 8 bases map to TRBD1. The CDR3 totals 14 residues. V shed 5 bases, J shed 1 base, and the junction held 3 bases outside the gene matches. Germline assignment: CDR1 SGHNT and CDR2 YENEEA. CDR3 in amino acids: CASSMGQANTEAFF. CDR3 nucleotide sequence: TGTGCCAGCAGCATGGGACAGGCGAACACTGAAGCTTTCTTT.

The chain employs TRBV4-3 and TRBJ2-3, with TRBD2 as a possible D gene (5 bases). The CDR3 covers 15 residues. V was shortened by 2 bases and J by 0 bases, with 9 bases between the two germline ends. CDR1 is LGHNA, CDR2 YSLEER, per germline. In DNA form, the CDR3 reads TGCGCCAGCAGCCAACGCGGGCAAAGCACAGATACGCAGTATTTT. This encodes CASSQRGQSTDTQYF.

The chain is built from TRBV6-4 and TRBJ2-2, with TRBD2 identical over 8 bases. There are 14 residues in the CDR3. J lost 3 bases, V lost 3 bases, and 0 bases had no gene match. Germline values: CDR1 MRHNA, CDR2 SNTAGT. The CDR3: CASSERGDTGELFF. CDR3 in DNA: TGTGCCAGCAGTGAGCGGGGGGACACCGGGGAGCTGTTTTTT.

The chain couples TRBV7-2 to TRBJ2-7; 8 positions agree with TRBD1. Losses at the gene ends were 1 base for V and 0 bases for J; bases not matched to a gene: 8. CDR1 is SGHTA, CDR2 FQGNSA, per germline. This CDR3 has 17 residues. DNA for the CDR3: TGTGCCAGCAGCTTAGGTATCAGGGGGCTCAACTCCTACGAGCAGTACTTC. Its protein product is CASSLGIRGLNSYEQYF.

The chain employs TRBV7-2 and TRBJ2-7, with TRBD1 matching over 9 bases. From germline, CDR1 is SGHTA and CDR2 FQGNSA. V trimming: 5 bases; J trimming: 5 bases; junction bases outside the gene matches: 7. The CDR3 is 14 residues long. The CDR3 nucleotides are TGTGCCAGCAGCGCGGACAGGGGTATCCACGAGCAGTACTTC. Translated, it gives CASSADRGIHEQYF.

In its sample, this clone was seen once. V and J are TRBV5-4 and TRBJ2-1; 9 positions agree with TRBD2. Germline loops: CDR1 SGHNT, CDR2 YYREEE (reference sequence). CDR3 length: 16 amino acids. V shed 5 bases, J shed 6 bases, and the junction held 12 bases outside the gene matches. The CDR3 DNA follows: TGTGCCAGCAGTCCGACCGGGACTAGCATCCTCAATGAGCAGTTCTTC. Encoded protein: CASSPTGTSILNEQFF.

This chain connects TRBV9 to TRBJ2-1; 9 positions agree with TRBD2. The V gene end was trimmed by 2 bases and the J gene end by 9 bases; junction bases not matched to a gene: 6. The CDR3 has 14 residues. The germline V gene encodes CDR1 SGDLS and CDR2 YYNGEE. Here the CDR3 DNA reads TGTGCCAGCAGCGTTGGCGGGGGGGCGTTTGAGCAGTTCTTC. Encoded protein: CASSVGGGAFEQFF. Full variable domain (remainder filled in from reference TRBV9 and TRBJ2-1): DSGVTQTPKHLITATGQRVTLRCSPRSGDLSVYWYQQSLDQGLQFLIQYYNGEERAKGNILERFSAQQFPDLHSELNLSSLELGDSALYFCASSVGGGAFEQFFGPGTRLTVL.

The chain uses TRBV5-1 and TRBJ2-3; possibly TRBD2 for D (5 bases). V shed 4 bases and J shed 2 bases, with 14 bases lying between them. The CDR3 spans 15 residues. Germline V gene sequence: CDR1 SGHRS, CDR2 YFSETQ. Here the CDR3 DNA reads TGCGCCAGCAGCACACGAGCGGTTCCCACAGATACGCAGTATTTT. As protein: CASSTRAVPTDTQYF.

The sample holds one count of this clone. CDR3 nucleotide sequence: TGTGCCAGCAGCGTAGAGGGCGGGGGCCGGGGCAATGAGCAGTTCTTC. Translation: CASSVEGGGRGNEQFF. The chain links TRBV9 to TRBJ2-1, with a tentative D call TRBD2 (7 bases). There are 16 residues in the CDR3. V shed 0 bases and J shed 6 bases, with 16 bases lying between them. Looked up from germline, CDR1 is SGDLS and CDR2 is YYNGEE.